Below, 16 T cell receptor beta chains from the same sample are listed, as sequenced in a study of blood T cell repertoires in COVID-19. The protocol was immunoSEQ multiplex PCR, while the TCRdb copy is restricted to in-frame clones and leaves out a portion. The sample includes about 250,000 clones, nearly 90% of them seen just once. The sample was peripheral blood. The receptors shown here come from a woman between 25 and 40 years old with acute or convalescent COVID-19.

V gene TRBV7-2 combines with J gene TRBJ2-3; D is unclear. This CDR3 region has 13 residues. Trimming left V 5 bases short and J 2 bases short, with 8 bases between. CDR1 and CDR2 from the germline V gene are SGHTA and FQGNSA. The CDR3 nucleotides read TGTGCCAGCAGCCGACTTAACACAGATACGCAGTATTTT. This translates into CASSRLNTDTQYF.

This rearrangement joins TRBV3-1 (or the pseudogene TRBV3-2) to TRBJ2-3; 8 bases line up with TRBD1. Trimming cost V 3 bases and J 4 bases; bases outside gene matches: 3. Germline assignment: CDR1 LGHDT and CDR2 YNNKEL (reference sequence). The CDR3 runs 14 residues. This CDR3 is CASSQTGVPDTQYF. The CDR3, as DNA: TGTGCCAGCAGCCAGACAGGGGTCCCAGATACGCAGTATTTT.

The chain combines TRBV27 with TRBJ1-4, with 7 positions matching TRBD1. Germline CDR1 MNHEY, CDR2 SMNVEV (reference sequence). J gave up 9 bases and V 3 bases, and 7 bases lay outside the gene matches. This CDR3 region has 14 residues. The CDR3 sequence is CASSLGQPNKKLFF. In DNA form, the CDR3 reads TGTGCCAGCAGTTTGGGACAGCCCAATAAAAAACTGTTTTTT.

This clone was detected a few times. The J gene is TRBJ1-2, the V gene TRBV9, with D unresolved. CDR3 length equals 16 residues. The germline gives CDR1 SGDLS, CDR2 YYNGEE. Trimming took 2 bases from V and 6 from J, leaving 20 bases between them. The CDR3 DNA reads TGTGCCAGCAGCGTTCAGGCATTAAAAGGTCTTAATGGCTACACCTTC. Encoded protein: CASSVQALKGLNGYTF.

The rearrangement links TRBV6-1 to TRBJ2-1, with 7 nucleotides matching TRBD2. CDR3 size: 16 residues. Germline trimming cut 1 base from V and 2 bases from J; bases unmatched to any gene: 5. Per germline, CDR1 MNHNS and CDR2 SASEGT. The CDR3 here is CASSEGGGGTYNEQFF. In nucleotides, the CDR3 is TGTGCCAGCAGTGAAGGGGGGGGAGGGACCTACAATGAGCAGTTCTTC.

The count of this clone is one. The genes are TRBV29-1 and TRBJ2-2, with 7 positions matching TRBD1. Unmatched junction bases numbered 6, after V lost 6 bases and J lost 2 bases. The CDR3 is 14 residues long. Germline CDR1 and CDR2: SQVTM and ANQGSEA. This CDR3 is CSVAGTANTGELFF. The CDR3 DNA follows: TGCAGCGTCGCCGGGACAGCAAACACCGGGGAGCTGTTTTTT.

The CDR3 DNA follows: TGTGCCAGCAGCCGTAGCGGGAGCTCCTACGAGCAGTACTTC. Translating gives CASSRSGSSYEQYF. The chain combines TRBV7-9 with TRBJ2-7; 9 bases map to TRBD2. Germline V gene sequence: CDR1 SEHNR, CDR2 FQNEAQ (reference sequence). This CDR3 is built from 14 residues. Trimming took 5 bases from V and 0 from J; bases not matched to a gene: 2.

The chain couples TRBV7-9 to TRBJ2-7, with 13 bases identical to TRBD2. V shed 5 bases, J shed 5 bases, and the junction held 6 bases outside the gene matches. The CDR3 is 15 residues long. Germline V CDR1 and CDR2: SEHNR, FQNEAQ (reference sequence). The DNA for the CDR3 is TGTGCCAGCAGCACATGGACTAGCGGGAGCCACGAGCAGTACTTC. This translates into CASSTWTSGSHEQYF.

The gene calls are TRBV7-2 and TRBJ1-3; D is ambiguous. Trimming took off 0 bases at V and 6 bases at J, with 6 bases between the two ends. The V gene's germline CDR1 is SGHTA and CDR2 FQGNSA. This CDR3 has 13 residues. This chain's CDR3 is CASSLARANTIYF. CDR3 nucleotides: TGTGCCAGCAGCTTAGCGAGGGCAAACACCATATATTTT.

J is TRBJ1-2 and V is TRBV5-1; perhaps TRBD1 as D (5 bases). Trimming shortened V by 0 bases and J by 1 base, and 10 bases separated the two germline ends. This CDR3 has 15 amino acids. Germline V gene data show CDR1 as SGHRS and CDR2 as YFSETQ. The CDR3 DNA sequence: TGCGCCAGCAGCTTGGTCCAGGGCCTTAACTATGGCTACACCTTC. As protein: CASSLVQGLNYGYTF.

This clone came up once. V usage is TRBV7-6 and J usage is TRBJ2-1, with 7 bases matching TRBD2. The length of the CDR3 is 15 residues. V was pared by 2 bases and J by 5 bases, with 6 bases of the junction left unmatched. Germline V gives CDR1 SGHVS, CDR2 FNYEAQ. This CDR3 is CASSLPGLRNNEQFF. The CDR3 nucleotides read TGTGCCAGCAGCTTACCGGGACTACGGAACAATGAGCAGTTCTTC.

J is TRBJ2-3 and V is TRBV7-8; 9 bases line up with TRBD1. Germline values: CDR1 SGHVS, CDR2 FQNEAQ. This CDR3 comprises 15 residues. Trimming cost V 6 bases and J 4 bases; bases outside gene matches: 8. The CDR3 bases are TGTGCCAGCAGATCTCGGACAGGGGACGCAGATACGCAGTATTTT. Translated: CASRSRTGDADTQYF.

The J gene is TRBJ2-5, the V gene TRBV5-4, with TRBD2 matching over 7 bases. Germline V lookup: CDR1 SGHNT, CDR2 YYREEE (reference sequence). V gave up 0 bases and J gave up 1 base; unmatched junction bases: 3. The CDR3 is 15 residues long. The CDR3 loop is CASSLEKRGQETQYF. The CDR3 DNA is TGTGCCAGCAGCTTGGAGAAGCGGGGCCAAGAGACCCAGTACTTC.

The V and J genes are TRBV7-2 and TRBJ2-7, with 9 positions matching TRBD2. The V gene's germline CDR1 is SGHTA and CDR2 FQGNSA. This CDR3 is built from 14 residues. V was clipped by 1 base and J by 3 bases; unmatched bases: 1. This CDR3 is CASSLEREVYEQYF. CDR3 coding DNA: TGTGCCAGCAGCTTAGAGCGGGAGGTCTACGAGCAGTACTTC.

The chain uses TRBV3-1 (or the pseudogene TRBV3-2) and TRBJ1-5; possibly TRBD1 for D (6 bases). Germline V CDR1 and CDR2: LGHDT, YNNKEL (reference sequence). Between the trimmed V and J ends, which lost 4 bases and 0 bases, there was a span of 10 bases. The CDR3 has 15 residues. The CDR3: CASSPTGHSNQPQHF. The CDR3 DNA follows: TGTGCCAGCAGCCCGACGGGACATAGCAATCAGCCCCAGCATTTT.

The chain recombines TRBV3-1 (or the pseudogene TRBV3-2) with TRBJ2-1, with D maybe TRBD2 (6 bases). The germline V and J ends were trimmed by 4 bases and 3 bases, with 16 bases remaining between them. The V gene's germline CDR1 is LGHDT and CDR2 YNNKEL (reference sequence). CDR3 length: 16 residues. DNA of the CDR3: TGTGCCAGCAGCCTACATACGGGGACTGACTACAATGAGCAGTTCTTC. Translated, it gives CASSLHTGTDYNEQFF.